These T cell receptor beta chains were read from a single sample in a study of blood T cells in healthy people across ages. MiXCR, applied by TCRdb to the 5' RACE reads, yields one record per CDR3 protein. Among about 780,000 distinct CDR3 sequences listed, 25% to 30% were seen once. The sample also formed part of further work on T cells of mothers and their children.

The sample comprised blood. These receptors all come from a boy between 10 and 17 years old in good health. CDR3s include the opening cysteine and the closing phenylalanine or tryptophan. Each record gives: V gene, CDR3 protein.

V gene: TRBV7-9
CDR3 protein: CASSSDREIQNIQYF

V gene: TRBV30
CDR3 protein: CAWRGIQGLPEAFF

V gene: TRBV7-6
CDR3 protein: CASSLEGGIGWETQYF

V gene: TRBV7-9
CDR3 protein: CASSLLLAGTYNEQFF

V gene: TRBV28
CDR3 protein: CATQQGERDTEAFF

V gene: TRBV20-1
CDR3 protein: CSAHSVGTAGANVLTF

V gene: TRBV3-1
CDR3 protein: CASSHRGAQETQYF

V gene: TRBV3-1
CDR3 protein: CASSPPGSTLSGANVLTF

V gene: TRBV20-1
CDR3 protein: CSARGAGSYNEQFF

V gene: TRBV12-3/TRBV12-4
CDR3 protein: CASTKQGALGKQYF

V gene: TRBV7-9
CDR3 protein: CASSRVGGHGYTF

V gene: TRBV7-9
CDR3 protein: CASGNNRGSVNTEAFF

V gene: TRBV28
CDR3 protein: CASSFSREVNEQFF

V gene: TRBV12-3/TRBV12-4
CDR3 protein: CASSLAVKQFF

V gene: TRBV5-1
CDR3 protein: CASRRTGGMNTEAFF

V gene: TRBV6-5
CDR3 protein: CASSRGGTPANYGYTF

V gene: TRBV20-1
CDR3 protein: CSASWSGGFYNEQFF

V gene: TRBV29-1
CDR3 protein: CSVERGTRELFF

V gene: TRBV29-1
CDR3 protein: CSGSTGIGGYTF

V gene: TRBV2
CDR3 protein: CASSRTGGSTNEKLFF

V gene: TRBV27
CDR3 protein: CASSLAAGSPLHF

V gene: TRBV6-1
CDR3 protein: CASSRLQGTEQYF

V gene: TRBV10-2
CDR3 protein: CASTKGTGAYEQYF

V gene: TRBV4-1
CDR3 protein: CASSQDFRTAHNQPQHF

V gene: TRBV20-1
CDR3 protein: CSARDLSTRTDTQYF

V gene: TRBV7-6
CDR3 protein: CASSSYLAGGNYEQYF

V gene: TRBV5-1
CDR3 protein: CASRDAGANQETQYF

V gene: TRBV30
CDR3 protein: CAWSGIAGYGYTF

V gene: TRBV9
CDR3 protein: CASSVGLQSNEQFF

V gene: TRBV12-3/TRBV12-4
CDR3 protein: CASRLGQGPYEQYF

V gene: TRBV27
CDR3 protein: CACRDRSRPLAKNIQYF

V gene: TRBV7-9
CDR3 protein: CASEGLAGEEKYYNEQFF

V gene: TRBV13
CDR3 protein: CASSPFSGANVLTF

V gene: TRBV9
CDR3 protein: CASSALGQATGELFF

V gene: TRBV13
CDR3 protein: CASRPDVLGSYEQYF

V gene: TRBV7-4
CDR3 protein: CASSLETPENMNTEAFF

V gene: TRBV7-2
CDR3 protein: CASSPSPGTHEQYF

V gene: TRBV12-3/TRBV12-4
CDR3 protein: CASSRPSGGGQETQYF

V gene: TRBV5-1
CDR3 protein: CASSLAGRSSYTF

V gene: TRBV20-1
CDR3 protein: CSAHPAGGQYF

V gene: TRBV6-5
CDR3 protein: CASSYSGRGFSLASYNSPLHF

V gene: TRBV11-2
CDR3 protein: CASSPGQGGGETQYF

V gene: TRBV12-3/TRBV12-4
CDR3 protein: CASSLVAETQYF

V gene: TRBV29-1
CDR3 protein: CSVEEAGLTYEQYF

V gene: TRBV10-3
CDR3 protein: CAIRNPSGGVQETQYF

V gene: TRBV28
CDR3 protein: CASSQQGRSPLHF

V gene: TRBV24-1
CDR3 protein: CATSGSEGQGGSYGYTF

V gene: TRBV4-1
CDR3 protein: CASSQVRQQETQYF